This TCR beta chain was retrieved from a study of blood T cell repertoires in COVID-19 (dated by TCRdb to 2018 to 2020). As for the study more broadly: The collaborator samples originated in the United States, Italy and Spain and spanned the acute and convalescent phases of COVID-19. The repertoires were released in a freely available public database meant as a resource for research on the immune response to SARS-CoV-2. Samples were obtained from the ongoing ImmuneRACE study (first 160 participants) and from over 1,000 subjects provided by 6 global collaborators. The prospective study material was composed of cDNA or gDNA derived from T cells, B-cell-depleted T cells, or PBMCs. Subjects who had been exposed to COVID-19, were actively infected with it, or had recovered from it provided the deeply sampled blood TCRbeta repertoires that made up the dataset. Where HLA class I and class II types were available, the types were taken from metadata supplied by the sample provider, not from assay-based typing. Nearly every sample came with metadata listing a de-identified subject ID, COVID-19 status, age in years and sex.

The CDR3 holds 13 amino acids from the cysteine to the phenylalanine. CDR3 DNA only is kept here, 39 bases in frame from base 1. In the germline V gene, CDR1 corresponds to SGHTA and CDR2 to FQGNSA. V is clipped by 5 bases and J by 0 bases, and the sequence between their germline boundaries is 8 bases long. This clone was seen only a few times. Its antigen is still unknown. Per-base qualities were not stored, and no clone one base away is much larger. TCRbeta CDR3 regions were amplified from genomic DNA using the immunoSEQ Assay, a bias-controlled multiplex PCR. Under the source paper's analysis protocol: Within the assay, amplification of reference gene primers was used to estimate how many nucleated cells each sample contained. To quantify the absolute abundance of each unique TCRbeta CDR3 rearrangement, sequence reads were collapsed and filtered. For each sample, productive Simpson clonality was calculated as the square root of Simpson's diversity index over productive rearrangements. TCRdb took over this immuneACCESS table, retaining in-frame rearrangements with V and J assigned. Such tables are incomplete; in checked studies, under half of the missing clones stem from an unresolved V gene, and the remainder is unexplained. The V and J calls and clone size were taken over from that table, and D and trimming were inferred from the DNA. Here the sample has approximately 110,000 clones; about 85% occur a single time. Of the sample, approximately 1.5% is held by the ten largest clones.

Beyond this particular receptor, the publication reports: The quantity of clinical and demographic metadata differed by source and by participant and was supplied without curation.

The collaborating institutions used their own protocols to collect whole blood in K2EDTA tubes. Collaborator samples were shipped for TCRbeta analysis as frozen whole blood, isolated PBMCs, or DNA extracted from either sample type. The chain is assembled from TRBV7-2 and TRBJ2-7; TRBD2 is possibly the D segment (6 matching bases). The receptor was derived from a middle-aged man with acute or convalescent COVID-19. Material for sequencing was peripheral blood. The base sequence is TGTGCCAGCAGCGGGGGGTACTCCTACGAGCAGTACTTC. Translated, it reads CASSGGYSYEQYF.